A selection of T cell receptor beta chains follows, all from one sample in a study of T cells in localized non-small cell lung cancer. Using immunoSEQ multiplex PCR, the repertoire was profiled, and TCRdb retains in-frame clones only, with some absent. The sample has tens of thousands of clones; about nine tenths are singletons. The source material was peripheral blood, sampled before any cancer treatment. Receptors originate from a woman aged 40 to 75 with stage I lung adenocarcinoma. The CDR3 runs from the conserved cysteine through the conserved F or W. D genes are given only for firm matches. The listing skips clone size in some rows; elsewhere it reads once, few, many or a size class.

J gene: TRBJ2-2; D gene: TRBD2; clone size: NA; V gene: TRBV7-6; CDR3 DNA: TGTGCCAGCAGCTTAGATGGGACTACCGCCGGGGAGCTGTTTTTT; CDR3 protein: CASSLDGTTAGELFF
J gene: TRBJ1-1; D gene: NA; clone size: NA; V gene: TRBV25-1; CDR3 DNA: TGTGCCAGCAGTGAATATTGGACAGTTATGAACACTGAAGCTTTCTTT; CDR3 protein: CASSEYWTVMNTEAFF
J gene: TRBJ2-2; D gene: TRBD1; clone size: NA; V gene: TRBV27; CDR3 DNA: TGTGCCAGCAGTCCGGGACAGGGAGTTTCCGGGGAGCTGTTTTTT; CDR3 protein: CASSPGQGVSGELFF
J gene: TRBJ1-2; D gene: NA; clone size: NA; V gene: TRBV28; CDR3 DNA: TGTGCCAGCAGCACAATGACAGTAAGCTATGGCTACACCTTC; CDR3 protein: CASSTMTVSYGYTF
J gene: TRBJ2-1; D gene: TRBD2; clone size: NA; V gene: TRBV2; CDR3 DNA: TGTGCCAGCAATGGAGGCGGGGGAAGGAATGAGCAGTTCTTC; CDR3 protein: CASNGGGGRNEQFF
J gene: TRBJ2-3; D gene: TRBD2; clone size: NA; V gene: TRBV2; CDR3 DNA: TGTGCCAGCATGGGGACGGGGGGAGATACGCAGTATTTT; CDR3 protein: CASMGTGGDTQYF
J gene: TRBJ1-1; D gene: TRBD1; clone size: NA; V gene: TRBV10-3; CDR3 DNA: TGTGCCATCAGTCCAGGGGGGAACACTGAAGCTTTCTTT; CDR3 protein: CAISPGGNTEAFF
J gene: TRBJ1-6; D gene: TRBD1; clone size: NA; V gene: TRBV5-4; CDR3 DNA: TGTGCCAGCAGCAACCGACAGGGCCGGGCCTCGAATTCACCCCTCCACTTT; CDR3 protein: CASSNRQGRASNSPLHF
J gene: TRBJ2-3; D gene: NA; clone size: NA; V gene: TRBV4-3; CDR3 DNA: TGCGCCAGCAGCCAGGAGCGCACAGATACGCAGTATTTT; CDR3 protein: CASSQERTDTQYF
J gene: TRBJ1-1; D gene: NA; clone size: NA; V gene: TRBV19; CDR3 DNA: TGTGCCAGTAGTATTGGGCCTATGAACACTGAAGCTTTCTTT; CDR3 protein: CASSIGPMNTEAFF
J gene: TRBJ2-7; D gene: NA; clone size: NA; V gene: TRBV7-9; CDR3 DNA: TGTGCCAGCAGCTCGGACGGACCCTCCTACGAGCAGTACTTC; CDR3 protein: CASSSDGPSYEQYF
J gene: TRBJ2-5; D gene: TRBD1; clone size: NA; V gene: TRBV9; CDR3 DNA: TGTGCCAGCAGCGGGACAGGGTATCAAGAGACCCAGTACTTC; CDR3 protein: CASSGTGYQETQYF
J gene: TRBJ2-1; D gene: NA; clone size: NA; V gene: TRBV11-3; CDR3 DNA: TGTGCCAGCAGCTTAGATCAAAACAGGGCGGCGTCCTACAATGAGCAGTTCTTC; CDR3 protein: CASSLDQNRAASYNEQFF
J gene: TRBJ2-7; D gene: TRBD2; clone size: NA; V gene: TRBV9; CDR3 DNA: TGTGCCAGCAGCGTAGGGGCTAGCGGGGGTTACGAGCAGTACTTC; CDR3 protein: CASSVGASGGYEQYF
J gene: TRBJ1-1; D gene: NA; clone size: NA; V gene: TRBV11-2; CDR3 DNA: TGTGCCAGCAGCTTGCAGACTTCCAACACTGAAGCTTTCTTT; CDR3 protein: CASSLQTSNTEAFF
J gene: TRBJ2-1; D gene: TRBD1; clone size: few; V gene: TRBV5-1; CDR3 DNA: TGCGCCAGCAGCAAGGACAGGGGCTACTACAATGAGCAGTTCTTC; CDR3 protein: CASSKDRGYYNEQFF
J gene: TRBJ2-2; D gene: TRBD1; clone size: NA; V gene: TRBV6-5; CDR3 DNA: TGTGCCAGCAGTTACCGCAGGGGGCAAGAGGCCGGGGAGCTGTTTTTT; CDR3 protein: CASSYRRGQEAGELFF
J gene: TRBJ2-3; D gene: NA; clone size: once; V gene: TRBV7-9; CDR3 DNA: TGTGCCAGCTCCCAGACGGCAGATACGCAGTATTTT; CDR3 protein: CASSQTADTQYF
J gene: TRBJ2-3; D gene: NA; clone size: NA; V gene: TRBV7-2; CDR3 DNA: TGTGCCAGCAGCTCAGGACACACAGATACGCAGTATTTT; CDR3 protein: CASSSGHTDTQYF
J gene: TRBJ1-2; D gene: TRBD1; clone size: NA; V gene: TRBV10-3; CDR3 DNA: TGTGCCATCAGTGAGTCGGGGACAGGGGGCGGCTATGGCTACACCTTC; CDR3 protein: CAISESGTGGGYGYTF
J gene: TRBJ1-4; D gene: TRBD1; clone size: NA; V gene: TRBV7-2; CDR3 DNA: TGTGCCAGCAGCGCCGACAGGGCGACTAATGAAAAACTGTTTTTT; CDR3 protein: CASSADRATNEKLFF
J gene: TRBJ2-1; D gene: TRBD2; clone size: NA; V gene: TRBV7-8; CDR3 DNA: TGTGCCAGCAGCTTGAACCGCGATGCGGGGGTTAAGCAGTTCTTC; CDR3 protein: CASSLNRDAGVKQFF
J gene: TRBJ2-1; D gene: NA; clone size: NA; V gene: TRBV7-9; CDR3 DNA: TGTGCCAGCAGCTTGTCCAGCTCCTACAATGAGCAGTTCTTC; CDR3 protein: CASSLSSSYNEQFF
J gene: TRBJ1-3; D gene: NA; clone size: NA; V gene: TRBV6-1; CDR3 DNA: TGTGCCAGCAGTGCTGCGGGAGGACTTGGAAACACCATATATTTT; CDR3 protein: CASSAAGGLGNTIYF
J gene: TRBJ1-1; D gene: NA; clone size: NA; V gene: TRBV7-3; CDR3 DNA: TGTGCCAGCAGTCCAGGGTGGAACACTGAAGCTTTCTTT; CDR3 protein: CASSPGWNTEAFF
J gene: TRBJ2-5; D gene: NA; clone size: NA; V gene: TRBV4-3; CDR3 DNA: TGCGCCAGCAGCCAAGAGAAGAGTGTGGCAGGGAGGGAGACCCAGTACTTC; CDR3 protein: CASSQEKSVAGRETQYF
J gene: TRBJ1-1; D gene: NA; clone size: NA; V gene: TRBV2; CDR3 DNA: TGTGCCAGCAGGGGGTTTGGACGAGAAGCTTTCTTT; CDR3 protein: CASRGFGREAFF
J gene: TRBJ1-3; D gene: NA; clone size: NA; V gene: TRBV7-8; CDR3 DNA: TGTGCCAGCAGCTTAAAATCAGGCAGGATTTCCTCTGGAAACACCATATATTTT; CDR3 protein: CASSLKSGRISSGNTIYF
J gene: TRBJ1-5; D gene: NA; clone size: NA; V gene: TRBV6-6; CDR3 DNA: TGTGCCAGCAGGGGTTATAGCAATCAGCCCCAGCATTTT; CDR3 protein: CASRGYSNQPQHF
J gene: TRBJ2-1; D gene: NA; clone size: once; V gene: TRBV29-1; CDR3 DNA: TGCAGCGTTGTTCAGGTACTGCTTGAGCAGTTCTTC; CDR3 protein: CSVVQVLLEQFF
J gene: TRBJ1-3; D gene: TRBD1; clone size: NA; V gene: TRBV7-9; CDR3 DNA: TGTGCCAGCAGCTTGATCTTTGACAGGGCTGGAAACACCATATATTTT; CDR3 protein: CASSLIFDRAGNTIYF
J gene: TRBJ2-7; D gene: NA; clone size: NA; V gene: TRBV29-1; CDR3 DNA: TGCAGCGTTGATGACAGCCAGGGCGGGTACGAGCAGTACTTC; CDR3 protein: CSVDDSQGGYEQYF
J gene: TRBJ1-1; D gene: NA; clone size: NA; V gene: TRBV7-9; CDR3 DNA: TGTGCCAGCAGTCCCCAAAAGACAGTGAACACTGAAGCTTTCTTT; CDR3 protein: CASSPQKTVNTEAFF
J gene: TRBJ2-3; D gene: NA; clone size: NA; V gene: TRBV9; CDR3 DNA: TGTGCCAGCAGCGTAGGACAGAACACAGATACGCAGTATTTT; CDR3 protein: CASSVGQNTDTQYF
J gene: TRBJ2-1; D gene: TRBD1; clone size: NA; V gene: TRBV9; CDR3 DNA: TGTGCCAGCAGCGTGCTAGTCATACAGGGGAGTTTGGATGAGCAGTTCTTC; CDR3 protein: CASSVLVIQGSLDEQFF
J gene: TRBJ1-3; D gene: NA; clone size: NA; V gene: TRBV4-3; CDR3 DNA: TGCGCCAGCAGCCAACGCACGTTCTCTGGAAACACCATATATTTT; CDR3 protein: CASSQRTFSGNTIYF
J gene: TRBJ2-2; D gene: NA; clone size: NA; V gene: TRBV19; CDR3 DNA: TGTGCCAGTAGTATTGCGAACACCGGGGAGCTGTTTTTT; CDR3 protein: CASSIANTGELFF
J gene: TRBJ1-2; D gene: TRBD1; clone size: NA; V gene: TRBV29-1; CDR3 DNA: TGCAGCGTGGGACAGGGGACGTATAACTATGGCTACACCTTC; CDR3 protein: CSVGQGTYNYGYTF
J gene: TRBJ1-1; D gene: TRBD1; clone size: few; V gene: TRBV4-3; CDR3 DNA: TGCGCCAGCAGCCAAGATTTTGCAGGGGGCGCGGGGAACACTGAAGCTTTCTTT; CDR3 protein: CASSQDFAGGAGNTEAFF
J gene: TRBJ2-1; D gene: TRBD2; clone size: NA; V gene: TRBV5-1; CDR3 DNA: TGCGCCAGCAGCTTCGACCGGGGGGGCCAAGATGAGCAGTTCTTC; CDR3 protein: CASSFDRGGQDEQFF
J gene: TRBJ2-7; D gene: NA; clone size: NA; V gene: TRBV10-3; CDR3 DNA: TGTGCCATCAGTGATCTGGCAGCCCCCTCGTTCGAGCAGTACTTC; CDR3 protein: CAISDLAAPSFEQYF
J gene: TRBJ1-1; D gene: NA; clone size: NA; V gene: TRBV5-1; CDR3 DNA: TGCGCCAGCAGCTTCTACCGGGCCCGGGGAACTGAAGCTTTCTTT; CDR3 protein: CASSFYRARGTEAFF
J gene: TRBJ2-2; D gene: TRBD1; clone size: NA; V gene: TRBV7-2; CDR3 DNA: TGTGCCAGCAGCCATATCTACAGGGGGGCCGGGGAGCTGTTTTTT; CDR3 protein: CASSHIYRGAGELFF
J gene: TRBJ2-1; D gene: NA; clone size: few; V gene: TRBV4-3; CDR3 DNA: TGCGCCAGCAGCCAAGATGGGGGCCCCGGGTACAATGAGCAGTTCTTC; CDR3 protein: CASSQDGGPGYNEQFF
J gene: TRBJ2-2; D gene: TRBD2; clone size: NA; V gene: TRBV30; CDR3 DNA: TGTGCCTGGAGTGTACAAATTCAAGCGGGGGGGACCACCGGGGAGCTGTTTTTT; CDR3 protein: CAWSVQIQAGGTTGELFF
J gene: TRBJ2-6; D gene: NA; clone size: NA; V gene: TRBV5-3; CDR3 DNA: TGTGCCAGAAGCTTGAATCCGGGGCCGGGGTGTGGGGCCAACGTCCTGACTTTC; CDR3 protein: CARSLNPGPGCGANVLTF
J gene: TRBJ1-4; D gene: TRBD1; clone size: NA; V gene: TRBV30; CDR3 DNA: TGTGCCTGGACTGGACAGGAGGCAACTAATGAAAAACTGTTTTTT; CDR3 protein: CAWTGQEATNEKLFF
J gene: TRBJ2-5; D gene: NA; clone size: NA; V gene: TRBV7-9; CDR3 DNA: TGTGCCAGGTCGACACTTAACCAAGAGACCCAGTACTTC; CDR3 protein: CARSTLNQETQYF
J gene: TRBJ2-7; D gene: TRBD2; clone size: NA; V gene: TRBV7-9; CDR3 DNA: TGTGCCAGCAGCTCGCCCTGGGGCGGGGGGCCTGCTGACGAGCAGTACTTC; CDR3 protein: CASSSPWGGGPADEQYF
J gene: TRBJ1-3; D gene: NA; clone size: NA; V gene: TRBV7-9; CDR3 DNA: TGTGCCAGCAGGGAAGGGGCTGGAAACACCATATATTTT; CDR3 protein: CASREGAGNTIYF